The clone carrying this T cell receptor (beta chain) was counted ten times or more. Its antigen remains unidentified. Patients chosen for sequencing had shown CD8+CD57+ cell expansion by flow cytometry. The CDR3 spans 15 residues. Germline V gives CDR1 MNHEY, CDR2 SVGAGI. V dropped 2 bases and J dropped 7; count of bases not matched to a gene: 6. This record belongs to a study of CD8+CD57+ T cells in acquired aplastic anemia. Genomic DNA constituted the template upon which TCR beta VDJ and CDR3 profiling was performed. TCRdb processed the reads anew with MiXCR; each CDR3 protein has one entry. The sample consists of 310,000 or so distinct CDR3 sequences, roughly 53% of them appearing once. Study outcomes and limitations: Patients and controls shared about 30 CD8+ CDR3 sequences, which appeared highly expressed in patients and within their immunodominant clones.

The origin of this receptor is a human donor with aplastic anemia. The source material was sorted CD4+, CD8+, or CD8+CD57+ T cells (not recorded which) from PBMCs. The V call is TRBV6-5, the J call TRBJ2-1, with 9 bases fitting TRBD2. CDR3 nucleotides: TGTGCCAGCAGTTACGGGACTAGCCTGGGGAATGAGCAGTTCTTC. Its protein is CASSYGTSLGNEQFF.